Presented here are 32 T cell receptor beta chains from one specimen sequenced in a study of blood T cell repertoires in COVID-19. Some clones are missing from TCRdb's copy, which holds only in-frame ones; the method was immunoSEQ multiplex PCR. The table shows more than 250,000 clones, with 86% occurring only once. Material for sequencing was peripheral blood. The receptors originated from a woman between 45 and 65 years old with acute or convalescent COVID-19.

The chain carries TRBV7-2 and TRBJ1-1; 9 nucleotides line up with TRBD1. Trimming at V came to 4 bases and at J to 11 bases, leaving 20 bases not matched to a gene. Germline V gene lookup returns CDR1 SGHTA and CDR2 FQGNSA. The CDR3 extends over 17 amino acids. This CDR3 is CASSSAFISGQGLGAFF. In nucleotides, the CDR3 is TGTGCCAGCAGCTCAGCGTTTATCTCGGGACAGGGTTTGGGGGCTTTCTTT.

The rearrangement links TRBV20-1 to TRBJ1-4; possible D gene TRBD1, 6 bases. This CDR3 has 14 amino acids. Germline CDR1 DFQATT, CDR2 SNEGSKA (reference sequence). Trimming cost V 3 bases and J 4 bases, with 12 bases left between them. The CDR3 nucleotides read TGCAGTGCTAGTTTGGGGGCCAATAATGAAAAACTGTTTTTT. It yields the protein CSASLGANNEKLFF.

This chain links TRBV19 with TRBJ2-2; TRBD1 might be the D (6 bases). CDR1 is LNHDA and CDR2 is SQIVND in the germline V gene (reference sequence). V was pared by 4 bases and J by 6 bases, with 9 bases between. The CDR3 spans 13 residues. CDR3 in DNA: TGTGCCAGTAGTACCCAGGGGCCCGGGGAGCTGTTTTTT. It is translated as CASSTQGPGELFF.

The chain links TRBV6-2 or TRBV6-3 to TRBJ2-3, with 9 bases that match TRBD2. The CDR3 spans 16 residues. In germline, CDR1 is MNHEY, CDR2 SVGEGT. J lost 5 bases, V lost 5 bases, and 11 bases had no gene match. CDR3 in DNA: TGTGCCAGCAGTCACCTAGCGGGGACTGCACGAGATACGCAGTATTTT. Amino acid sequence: CASSHLAGTARDTQYF.

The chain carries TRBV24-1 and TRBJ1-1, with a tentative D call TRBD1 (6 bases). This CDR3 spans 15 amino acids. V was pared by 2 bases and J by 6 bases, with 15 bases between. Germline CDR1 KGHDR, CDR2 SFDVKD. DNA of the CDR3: TGTGCCACCAGTGATTCGGGGCAGGGGTCGGCTGAAGCTTTCTTT. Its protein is CATSDSGQGSAEAFF.

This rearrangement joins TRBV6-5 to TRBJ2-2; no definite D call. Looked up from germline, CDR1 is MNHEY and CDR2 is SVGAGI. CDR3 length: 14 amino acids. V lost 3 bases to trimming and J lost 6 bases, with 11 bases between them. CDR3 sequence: CASSYFRGSGELFF. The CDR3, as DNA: TGTGCCAGCAGTTATTTTAGAGGTTCCGGGGAGCTGTTTTTT.

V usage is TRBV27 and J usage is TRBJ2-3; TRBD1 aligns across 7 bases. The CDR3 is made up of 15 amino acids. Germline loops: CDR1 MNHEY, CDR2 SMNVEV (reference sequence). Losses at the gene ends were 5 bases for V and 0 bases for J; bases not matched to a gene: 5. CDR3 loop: CASSHPGQSTDTQYF. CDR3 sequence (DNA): TGTGCCAGCAGTCACCCGGGACAGAGCACAGATACGCAGTATTTT.

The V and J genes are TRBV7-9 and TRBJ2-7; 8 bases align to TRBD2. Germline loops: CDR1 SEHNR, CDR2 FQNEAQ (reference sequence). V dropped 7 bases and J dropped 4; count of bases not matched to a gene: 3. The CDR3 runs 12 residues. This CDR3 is CASNRGGYEQYF. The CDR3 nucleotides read TGTGCCAGCAACCGGGGGGGTTACGAGCAGTACTTC.

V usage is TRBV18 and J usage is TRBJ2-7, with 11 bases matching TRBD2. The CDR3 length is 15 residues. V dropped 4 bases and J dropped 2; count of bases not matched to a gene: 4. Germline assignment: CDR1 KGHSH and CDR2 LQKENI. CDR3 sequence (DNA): TGTGCCAGCTCACAGACTAGCGGGGCGCCCTACGAGCAGTACTTC. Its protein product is CASSQTSGAPYEQYF.

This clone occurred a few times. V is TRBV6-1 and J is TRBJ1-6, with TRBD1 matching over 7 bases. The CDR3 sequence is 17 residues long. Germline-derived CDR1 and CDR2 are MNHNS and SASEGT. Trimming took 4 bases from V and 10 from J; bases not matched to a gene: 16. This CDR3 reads CASSAATGATVQSPLHF. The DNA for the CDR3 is TGTGCCAGCAGTGCTGCCACAGGGGCTACGGTTCAATCACCCCTCCACTTT.

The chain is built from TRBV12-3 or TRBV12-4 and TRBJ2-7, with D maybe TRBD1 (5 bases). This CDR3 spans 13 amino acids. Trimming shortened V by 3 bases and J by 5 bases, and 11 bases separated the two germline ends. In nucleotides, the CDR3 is TGTGCCAGCAGTTTTTCCAGGGTCAACGAGCAGTACTTC. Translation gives CASSFSRVNEQYF.

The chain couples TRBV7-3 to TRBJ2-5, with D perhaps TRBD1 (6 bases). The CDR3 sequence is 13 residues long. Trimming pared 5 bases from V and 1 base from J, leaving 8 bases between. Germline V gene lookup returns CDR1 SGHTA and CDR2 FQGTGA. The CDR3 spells CASSRQAQETQYF. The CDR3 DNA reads TGTGCCAGCAGCCGACAGGCCCAAGAGACCCAGTACTTC.

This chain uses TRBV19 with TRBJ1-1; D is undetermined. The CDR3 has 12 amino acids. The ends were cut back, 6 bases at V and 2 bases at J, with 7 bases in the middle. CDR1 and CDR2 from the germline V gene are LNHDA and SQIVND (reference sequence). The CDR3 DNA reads TGTGCCAGTAGCTACAGAAACACTGAAGCTTTCTTT. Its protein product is CASSYRNTEAFF.

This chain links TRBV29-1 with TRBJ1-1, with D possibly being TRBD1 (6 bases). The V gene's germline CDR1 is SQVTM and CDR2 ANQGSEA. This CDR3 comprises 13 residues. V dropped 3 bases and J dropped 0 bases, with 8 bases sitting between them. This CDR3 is CSVETGLNTEAFF. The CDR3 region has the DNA TGCAGCGTTGAGACAGGTCTGAACACTGAAGCTTTCTTT.

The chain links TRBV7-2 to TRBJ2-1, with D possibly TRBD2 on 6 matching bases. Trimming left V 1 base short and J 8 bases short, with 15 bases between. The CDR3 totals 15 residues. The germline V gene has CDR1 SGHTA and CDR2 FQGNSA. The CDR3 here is CASSLVPSVGDEQFF. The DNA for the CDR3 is TGTGCCAGCAGCTTAGTTCCTAGCGTCGGGGATGAGCAGTTCTTC.

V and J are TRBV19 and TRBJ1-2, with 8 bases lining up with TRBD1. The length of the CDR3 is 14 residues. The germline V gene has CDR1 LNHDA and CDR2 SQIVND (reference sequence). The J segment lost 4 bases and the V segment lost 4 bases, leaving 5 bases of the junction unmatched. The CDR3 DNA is TGTGCCAGTAGTACCGGGACAGGACGCTATGGCTACACCTTC. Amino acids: CASSTGTGRYGYTF.

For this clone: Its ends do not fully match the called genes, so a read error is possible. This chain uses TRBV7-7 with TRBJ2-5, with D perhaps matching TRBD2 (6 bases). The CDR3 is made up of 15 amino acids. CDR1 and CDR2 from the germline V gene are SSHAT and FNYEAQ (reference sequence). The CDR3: CASSLGTSSQETQYF. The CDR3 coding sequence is TGTGCTAGCAGCTTAGGCACTAGCAGCCAAGAGACCCAGTACTTC.

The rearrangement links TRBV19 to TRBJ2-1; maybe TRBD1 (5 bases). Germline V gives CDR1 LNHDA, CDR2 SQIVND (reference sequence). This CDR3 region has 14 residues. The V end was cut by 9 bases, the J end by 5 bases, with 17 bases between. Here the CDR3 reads CASGPWGPDNEQFF. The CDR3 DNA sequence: TGTGCCAGCGGCCCCTGGGGCCCGGACAATGAGCAGTTCTTC.

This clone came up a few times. CDR3 region: CASSLDGPRLAGAREQYF. In nucleotides, the CDR3 is TGTGCCAGCAGCTTAGATGGACCGAGACTAGCGGGAGCGCGTGAGCAGTACTTC. V usage is TRBV7-6 and J usage is TRBJ2-7, with 12 nucleotides matching TRBD2. V dropped 1 base and J dropped 7; count of bases not matched to a gene: 14. Looked up from germline, CDR1 is SGHVS and CDR2 is FNYEAQ. The length of the CDR3 is 18 residues.

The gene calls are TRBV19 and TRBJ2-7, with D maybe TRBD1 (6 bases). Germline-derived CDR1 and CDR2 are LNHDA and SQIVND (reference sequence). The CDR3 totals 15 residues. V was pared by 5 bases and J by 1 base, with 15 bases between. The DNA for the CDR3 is TGTGCCAGTAGTCCCTACAACAGGGAGTCCTACGAGCAGTACTTC. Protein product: CASSPYNRESYEQYF.

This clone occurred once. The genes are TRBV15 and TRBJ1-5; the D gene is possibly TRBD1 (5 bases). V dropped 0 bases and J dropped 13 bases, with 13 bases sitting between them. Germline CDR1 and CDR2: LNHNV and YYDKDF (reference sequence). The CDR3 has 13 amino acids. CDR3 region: CATSREWGGEQHF. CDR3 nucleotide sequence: TGTGCCACCAGCAGAGAATGGGGCGGTGAGCAGCATTTT.

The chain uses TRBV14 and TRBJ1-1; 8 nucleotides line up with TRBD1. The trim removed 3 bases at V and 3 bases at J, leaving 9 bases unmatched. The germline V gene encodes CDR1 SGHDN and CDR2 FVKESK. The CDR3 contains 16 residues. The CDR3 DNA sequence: TGTGCCAGCAGCCATAGGACAGGGAGTCCCTACACTGAAGCTTTCTTT. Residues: CASSHRTGSPYTEAFF.

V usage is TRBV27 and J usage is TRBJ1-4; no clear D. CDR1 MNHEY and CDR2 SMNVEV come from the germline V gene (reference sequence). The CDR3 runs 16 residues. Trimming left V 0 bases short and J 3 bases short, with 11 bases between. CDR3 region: CASSLSYRDSNEKLFF. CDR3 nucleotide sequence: TGTGCCAGCAGTTTATCCTACAGAGATTCTAATGAAAAACTGTTTTTT.

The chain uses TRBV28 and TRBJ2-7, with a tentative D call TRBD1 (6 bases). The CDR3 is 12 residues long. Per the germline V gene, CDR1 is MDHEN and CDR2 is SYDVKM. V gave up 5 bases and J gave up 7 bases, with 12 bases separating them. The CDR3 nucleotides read TGTGCCAGCAGTCCATCAGACAGGGAGCAGTACTTC. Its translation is CASSPSDREQYF.

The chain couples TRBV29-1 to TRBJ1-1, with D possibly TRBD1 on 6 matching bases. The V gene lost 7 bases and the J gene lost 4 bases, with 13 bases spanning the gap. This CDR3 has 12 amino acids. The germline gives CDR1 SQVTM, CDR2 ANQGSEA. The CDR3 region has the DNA TGCAGCGCGTCCTACAGGGTCACTGAAGCTTTCTTT. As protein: CSASYRVTEAFF.

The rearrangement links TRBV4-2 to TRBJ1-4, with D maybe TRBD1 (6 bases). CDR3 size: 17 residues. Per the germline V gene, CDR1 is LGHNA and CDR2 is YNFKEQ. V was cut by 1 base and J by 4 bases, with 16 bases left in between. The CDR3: CASSQGPTGTYNEKLFF. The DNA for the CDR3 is TGTGCCAGCAGCCAAGGACCTACAGGGACATATAATGAAAAACTGTTTTTT.

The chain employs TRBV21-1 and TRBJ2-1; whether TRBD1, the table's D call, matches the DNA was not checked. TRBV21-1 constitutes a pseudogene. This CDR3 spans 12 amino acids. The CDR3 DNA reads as TGTGCCAGCTATACAGGCGACAATGAGCAGTTCTTC. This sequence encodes CASYTGDNEQFF.

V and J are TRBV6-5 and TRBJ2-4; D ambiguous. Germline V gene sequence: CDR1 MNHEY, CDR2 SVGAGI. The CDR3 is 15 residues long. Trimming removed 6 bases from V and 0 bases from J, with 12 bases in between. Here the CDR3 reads CASRGVAKAKNIQYF. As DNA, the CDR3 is TGTGCCAGCAGAGGAGTAGCTAAAGCCAAAAACATTCAGTACTTC.

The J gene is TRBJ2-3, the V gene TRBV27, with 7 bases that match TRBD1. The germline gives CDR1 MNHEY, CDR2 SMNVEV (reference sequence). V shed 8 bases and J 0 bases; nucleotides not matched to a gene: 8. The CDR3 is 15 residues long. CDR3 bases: TGTGCCAGCGGTAATAAGGGGGCTAGCACAGATACGCAGTATTTT. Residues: CASGNKGASTDTQYF.

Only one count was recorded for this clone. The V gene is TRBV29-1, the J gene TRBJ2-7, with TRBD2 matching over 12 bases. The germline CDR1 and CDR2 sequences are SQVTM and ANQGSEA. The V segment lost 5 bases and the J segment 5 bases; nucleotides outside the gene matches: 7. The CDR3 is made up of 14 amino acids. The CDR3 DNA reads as TGCAGCGTTTCTAGGAGACTAGCGGGAGACGAGCAGTACTTC. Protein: CSVSRRLAGDEQYF.

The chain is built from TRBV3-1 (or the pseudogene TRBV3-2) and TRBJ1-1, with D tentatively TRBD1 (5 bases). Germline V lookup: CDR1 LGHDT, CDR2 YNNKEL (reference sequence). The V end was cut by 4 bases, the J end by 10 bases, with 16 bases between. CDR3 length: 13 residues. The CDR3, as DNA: TGTGCCAGCAGCCCGGGACTACCACGGGCAGCTTTCTTT. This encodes CASSPGLPRAAFF.

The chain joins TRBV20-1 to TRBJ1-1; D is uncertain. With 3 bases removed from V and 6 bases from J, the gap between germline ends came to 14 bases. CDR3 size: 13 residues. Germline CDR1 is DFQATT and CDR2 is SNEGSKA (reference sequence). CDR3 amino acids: CSASLGGRAEAFF. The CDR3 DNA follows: TGCAGTGCTAGTCTAGGCGGGAGGGCTGAAGCTTTCTTT.